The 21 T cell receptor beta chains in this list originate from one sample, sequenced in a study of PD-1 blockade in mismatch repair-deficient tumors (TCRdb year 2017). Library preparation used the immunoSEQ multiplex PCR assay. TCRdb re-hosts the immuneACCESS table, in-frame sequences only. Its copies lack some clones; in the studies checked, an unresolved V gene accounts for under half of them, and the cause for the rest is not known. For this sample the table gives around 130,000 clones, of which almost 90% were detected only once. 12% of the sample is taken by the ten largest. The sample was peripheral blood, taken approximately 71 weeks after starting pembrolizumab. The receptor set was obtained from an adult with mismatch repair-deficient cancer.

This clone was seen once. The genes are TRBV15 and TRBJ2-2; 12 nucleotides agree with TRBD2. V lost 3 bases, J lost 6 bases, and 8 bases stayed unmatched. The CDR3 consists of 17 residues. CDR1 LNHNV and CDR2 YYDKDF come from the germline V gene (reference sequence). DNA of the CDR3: TGTGCCACCAGCAGCCCTACTAGCGGGAGGCCGGCCGGGGAGCTGTTTTTT. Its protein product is CATSSPTSGRPAGELFF.

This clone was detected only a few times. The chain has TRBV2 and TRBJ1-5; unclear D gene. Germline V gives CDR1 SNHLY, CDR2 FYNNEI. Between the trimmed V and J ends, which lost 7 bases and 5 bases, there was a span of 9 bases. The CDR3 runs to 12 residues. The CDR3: CASKGRDQPQHF. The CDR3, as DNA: TGTGCCAGCAAAGGTCGGGATCAGCCCCAGCATTTT.

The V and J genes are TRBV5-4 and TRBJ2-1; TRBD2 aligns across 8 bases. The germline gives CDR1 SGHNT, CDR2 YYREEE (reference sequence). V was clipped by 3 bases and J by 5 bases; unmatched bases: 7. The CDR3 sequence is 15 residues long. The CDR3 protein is CASSSTSVSNNEQFF. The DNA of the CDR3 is TGTGCCAGCAGCTCGACTAGCGTTTCCAACAATGAGCAGTTCTTC.

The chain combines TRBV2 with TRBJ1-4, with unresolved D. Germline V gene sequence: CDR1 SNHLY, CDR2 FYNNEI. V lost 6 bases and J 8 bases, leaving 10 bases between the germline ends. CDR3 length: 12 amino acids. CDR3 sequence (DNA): TGTGCCAGCAGGGGAGGCTTGGAAAAACTGTTTTTT. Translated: CASRGGLEKLFF. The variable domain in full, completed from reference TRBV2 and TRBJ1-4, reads EPEVTQTPSHQVTQMGQEVILRCVPISNHLYFYWYRQILGQKVEFLVSFYNNEISEKSEIFDDQFSVERPDGSNFTLKIRSTKLEDSAMYFCASRGGLEKLFFGSGTQLSVL.

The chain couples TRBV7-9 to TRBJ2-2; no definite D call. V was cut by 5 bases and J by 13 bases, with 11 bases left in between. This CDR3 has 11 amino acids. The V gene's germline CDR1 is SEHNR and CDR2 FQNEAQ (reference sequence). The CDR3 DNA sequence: TGTGCCAGCAGCCCCCAAGTCGTGCTGTTTTTT. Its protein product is CASSPQVVLFF.

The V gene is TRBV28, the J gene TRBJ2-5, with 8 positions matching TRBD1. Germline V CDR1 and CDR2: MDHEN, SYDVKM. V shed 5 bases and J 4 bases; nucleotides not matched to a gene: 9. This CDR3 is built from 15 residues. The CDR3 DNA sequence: TGTGCCAGCAGTCCCCTCCGACAGGGGCGAGAGACCCAGTACTTC. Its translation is CASSPLRQGRETQYF. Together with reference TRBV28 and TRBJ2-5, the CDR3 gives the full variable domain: DVKVTQSSRYLVKRTGEKVFLECVQDMDHENMFWYRQDPGLGLRLIYFSYDVKMKEKGDIPEGYSVSREKKERFSLILESASTNQTSMYLCASSPLRQGRETQYFGPGTRLLVL.

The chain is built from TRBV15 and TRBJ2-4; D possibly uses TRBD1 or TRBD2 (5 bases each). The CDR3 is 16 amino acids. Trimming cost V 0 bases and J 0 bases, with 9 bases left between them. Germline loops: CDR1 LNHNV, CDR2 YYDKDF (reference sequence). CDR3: CATSRDVGVAKNIQYF. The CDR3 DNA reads TGTGCCACCAGCAGAGATGTGGGGGTAGCCAAAAACATTCAGTACTTC.

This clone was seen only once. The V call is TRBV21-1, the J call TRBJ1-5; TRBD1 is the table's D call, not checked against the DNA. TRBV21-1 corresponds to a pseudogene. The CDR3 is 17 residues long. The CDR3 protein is CASSMSGVFGSDQPQHF. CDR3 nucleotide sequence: TGTGCCAGCAGCATGTCAGGGGTCTTTGGTTCAGATCAGCCCCAGCATTTT.

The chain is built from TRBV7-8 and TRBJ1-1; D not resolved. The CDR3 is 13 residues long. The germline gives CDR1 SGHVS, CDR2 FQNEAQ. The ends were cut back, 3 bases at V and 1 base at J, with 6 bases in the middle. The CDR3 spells CASSFNANTEAFF. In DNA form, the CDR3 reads TGTGCCAGCAGCTTTAATGCGAACACTGAAGCTTTCTTT.

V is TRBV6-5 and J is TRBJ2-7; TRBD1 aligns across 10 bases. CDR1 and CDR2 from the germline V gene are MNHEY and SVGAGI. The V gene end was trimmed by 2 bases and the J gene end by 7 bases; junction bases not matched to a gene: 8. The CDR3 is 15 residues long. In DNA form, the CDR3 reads TGTGCCAGCAGTTACCTTTCGACAGGGGGCAGGGAGCAGTACTTC. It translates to CASSYLSTGGREQYF.

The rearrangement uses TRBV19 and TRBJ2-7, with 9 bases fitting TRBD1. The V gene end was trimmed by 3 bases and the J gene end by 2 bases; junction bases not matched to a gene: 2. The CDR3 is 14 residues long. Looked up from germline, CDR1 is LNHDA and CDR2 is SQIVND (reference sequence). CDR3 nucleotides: TGTGCCAGTAGTATTGGGGACAGGGCCTACGAGCAGTACTTC. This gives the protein CASSIGDRAYEQYF.

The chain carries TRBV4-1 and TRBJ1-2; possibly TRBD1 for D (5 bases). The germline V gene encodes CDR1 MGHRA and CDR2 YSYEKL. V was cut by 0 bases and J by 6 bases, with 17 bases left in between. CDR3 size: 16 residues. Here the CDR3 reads CASSQDPAGSRDGYTF. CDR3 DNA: TGCGCCAGCAGCCAAGATCCCGCAGGGTCGAGGGATGGCTACACCTTC.

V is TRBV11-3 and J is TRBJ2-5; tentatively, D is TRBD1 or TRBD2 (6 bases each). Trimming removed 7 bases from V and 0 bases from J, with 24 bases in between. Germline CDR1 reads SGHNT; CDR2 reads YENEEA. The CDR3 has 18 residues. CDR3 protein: CASTPGENRETYQETQYF. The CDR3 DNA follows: TGTGCCAGCACACCGGGGGAGAACAGGGAGACATACCAAGAGACCCAGTACTTC.

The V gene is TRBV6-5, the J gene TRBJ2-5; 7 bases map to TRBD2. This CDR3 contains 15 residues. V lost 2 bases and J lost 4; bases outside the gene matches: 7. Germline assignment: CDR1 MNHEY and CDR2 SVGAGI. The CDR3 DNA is TGTGCCAGCAGTTACCCTTCTGGCGGGGGAGAGACCCAGTACTTC. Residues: CASSYPSGGGETQYF.

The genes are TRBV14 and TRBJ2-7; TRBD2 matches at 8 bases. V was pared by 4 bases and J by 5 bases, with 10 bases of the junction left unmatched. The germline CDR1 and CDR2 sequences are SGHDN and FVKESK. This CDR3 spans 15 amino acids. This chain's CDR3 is CASSPHSGLANEQYF. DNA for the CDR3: TGTGCCAGCAGCCCTCATTCCGGACTAGCTAACGAGCAGTACTTC.

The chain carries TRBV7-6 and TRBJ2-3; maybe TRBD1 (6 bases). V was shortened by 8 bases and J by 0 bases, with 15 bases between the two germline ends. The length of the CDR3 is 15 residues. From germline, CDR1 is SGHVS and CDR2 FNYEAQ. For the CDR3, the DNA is TGTGCCAGCGCAAAAGGACAGTTTAGCACAGATACGCAGTATTTT. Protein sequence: CASAKGQFSTDTQYF.

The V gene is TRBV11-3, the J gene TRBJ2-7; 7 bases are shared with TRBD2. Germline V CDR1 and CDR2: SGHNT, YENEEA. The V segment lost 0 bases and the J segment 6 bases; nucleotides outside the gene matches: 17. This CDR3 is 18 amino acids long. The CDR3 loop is CASSLDLIPRGRRVEQYF. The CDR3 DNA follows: TGTGCCAGCAGCTTAGATCTTATTCCGCGGGGGAGGAGGGTCGAGCAGTACTTC.

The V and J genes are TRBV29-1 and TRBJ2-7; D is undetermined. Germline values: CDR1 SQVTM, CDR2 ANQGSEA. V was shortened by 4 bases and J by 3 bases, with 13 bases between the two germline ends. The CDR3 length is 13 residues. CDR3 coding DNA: TGCAGCGTTGGGATCGAAGACGGCTACGAGCAGTACTTC. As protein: CSVGIEDGYEQYF.

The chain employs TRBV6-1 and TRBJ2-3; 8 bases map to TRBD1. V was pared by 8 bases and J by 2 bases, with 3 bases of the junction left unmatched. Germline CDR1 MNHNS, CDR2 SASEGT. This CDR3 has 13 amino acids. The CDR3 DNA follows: TGTGCCAGCGGGGGACAGGCCACAGATACGCAGTATTTT. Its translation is CASGGQATDTQYF.

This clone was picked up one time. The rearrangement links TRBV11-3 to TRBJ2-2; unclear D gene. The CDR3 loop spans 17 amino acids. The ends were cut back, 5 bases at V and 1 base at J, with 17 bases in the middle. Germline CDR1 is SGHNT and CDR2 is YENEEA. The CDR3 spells CASSKHSGVGNTGELFF. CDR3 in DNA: TGTGCCAGCAGCAAACACTCAGGCGTAGGGAACACCGGGGAGCTGTTTTTT.

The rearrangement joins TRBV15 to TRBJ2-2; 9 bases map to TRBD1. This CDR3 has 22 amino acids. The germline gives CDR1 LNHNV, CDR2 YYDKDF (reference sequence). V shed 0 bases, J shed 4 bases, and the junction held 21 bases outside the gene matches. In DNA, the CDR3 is TGTGCCACCAGCAGAGATCCATATTCGCTACGTCCCGGGACAGGGCTCACCGGGGAGCTGTTTTTT. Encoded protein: CATSRDPYSLRPGTGLTGELFF.